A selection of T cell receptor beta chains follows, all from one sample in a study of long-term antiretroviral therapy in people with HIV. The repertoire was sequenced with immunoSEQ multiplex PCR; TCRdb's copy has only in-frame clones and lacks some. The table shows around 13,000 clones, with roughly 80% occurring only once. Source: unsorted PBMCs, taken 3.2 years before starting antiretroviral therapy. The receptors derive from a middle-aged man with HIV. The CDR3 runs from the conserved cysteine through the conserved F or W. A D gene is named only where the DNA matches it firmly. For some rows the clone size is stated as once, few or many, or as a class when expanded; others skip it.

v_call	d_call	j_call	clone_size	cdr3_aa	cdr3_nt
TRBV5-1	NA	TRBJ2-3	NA	CASSPGTITDTQYF	TGCGCCAGCAGTCCCGGGACAATCACAGATACGCAGTATTTT
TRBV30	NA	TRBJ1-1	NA	CAWRQRTGRREPKAFF	TGTGCCTGGAGACAAAGAACAGGACGTAGAGAACCGAAAGCTTTCTTT
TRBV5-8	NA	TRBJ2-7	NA	CASSLTSYKVYEQYF	TGTGCCAGCAGTTTGACAAGCTATAAGGTCTACGAGCAGTACTTC
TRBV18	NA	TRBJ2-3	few	CASSPGRGSADTQYF	TGTGCCAGCTCACCAGGCAGGGGTTCCGCGGATACGCAGTATTTT
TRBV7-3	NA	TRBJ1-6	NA	CASSFEGQGSPLHF	TGTGCCAGCAGCTTCGAGGGGCAAGGTTCACCCCTCCACTTT
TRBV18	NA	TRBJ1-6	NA	CASSPVGLRNSPLHF	TGTGCCAGCTCACCGGTGGGGCTACGTAATTCACCCCTCCACTTT
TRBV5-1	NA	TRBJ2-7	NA	CASSSDPGTLFNEQYF	TGCGCCAGCAGCTCGGACCCCGGGACCCTCTTTAACGAGCAGTACTTC
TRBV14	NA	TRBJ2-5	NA	CASSHGDGTQYF	TGTGCCAGCAGCCATGGGGACGGGACCCAGTACTTC
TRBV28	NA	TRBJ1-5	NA	CASSPDSFNQPQHF	TGTGCCAGCAGTCCCGACAGTTTCAATCAGCCCCAGCATTTT
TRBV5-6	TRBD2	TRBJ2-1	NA	CASSLGSGGSYNEQFF	TGTGCCAGCAGCTTGGGTAGCGGGGGGTCCTACAATGAGCAGTTCTTC
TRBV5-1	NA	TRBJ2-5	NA	CASSDQRGQETQYF	TGCGCCAGCAGCGATCAAAGGGGCCAAGAGACCCAGTACTTC
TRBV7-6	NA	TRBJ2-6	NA	CASSLAGTVSGANVLTF	TGTGCCAGCAGCTTAGCCGGAACAGTCTCTGGGGCCAACGTCCTGACTTTC
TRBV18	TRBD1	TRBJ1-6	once	CASSLTPDGTGGNSPLHF	TGTGCCAGCTCACTCACCCCGGACGGGACAGGGGGAAATTCACCCCTCCACTTT
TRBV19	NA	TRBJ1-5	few	CASSIQDSYQPQHF	TGTGCCAGTAGTATCCAAGACAGCTATCAGCCCCAGCATTTT
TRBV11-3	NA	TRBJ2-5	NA	CASSLESRGGGETQYF	TGTGCCAGCAGCTTAGAGTCCAGGGGCGGAGGAGAGACCCAGTACTTC
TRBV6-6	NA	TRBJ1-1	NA	CASSYPTAEAFF	TGTGCCAGCAGTTACCCGACAGCCGAAGCTTTCTTT
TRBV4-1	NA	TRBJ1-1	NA	CASSQLRGRGNTEAFF	TGCGCCAGCAGCCAATTAAGAGGCAGGGGGAACACTGAAGCTTTCTTT
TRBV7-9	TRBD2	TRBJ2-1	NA	CASSLASAGGQNEQFF	TGTGCCAGCAGCTTAGCTTCAGCGGGGGGGCAAAATGAGCAGTTCTTC
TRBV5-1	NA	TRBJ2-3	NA	CASSLRALVQTDTQYF	TGCGCCAGCAGCTTGAGGGCCCTAGTGCAAACAGATACGCAGTATTTT
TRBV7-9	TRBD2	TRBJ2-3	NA	CASSFILAGPIDTQYF	TGTGCCAGCAGCTTTATACTAGCGGGGCCTATAGATACGCAGTATTTT
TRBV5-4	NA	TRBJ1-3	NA	CASSLKGVSGNTIYF	TGTGCCAGCAGCTTGAAGGGTGTCTCTGGAAACACCATATATTTT
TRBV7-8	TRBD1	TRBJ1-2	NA	CASSLADRARFGMVGYGYTF	TGTGCCAGCAGCTTAGCGGACAGGGCCAGGTTTGGAATGGTGGGCTATGGCTACACCTTC
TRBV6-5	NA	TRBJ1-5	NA	CASRDRIGPQHF	TGTGCCAGCAGAGACAGGATCGGGCCCCAGCATTTT
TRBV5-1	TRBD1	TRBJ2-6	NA	CASSDTGVGANVLTF	TGCGCCAGCAGCGACACAGGGGTTGGGGCCAACGTCCTGACTTTC
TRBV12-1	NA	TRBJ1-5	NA	CASSFGPIGRLIAYSNQPQHF	TGTGCCAGCAGCTTTGGGCCGATAGGACGGTTAATTGCCTATAGCAATCAGCCCCAGCATTTT
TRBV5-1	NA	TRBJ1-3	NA	CASSLPGHEGNTIYF	TGCGCCAGCAGCTTGCCGGGACACGAGGGAAACACCATATATTTT
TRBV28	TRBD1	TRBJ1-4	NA	CASSPPQGGGQEKLFF	TGTGCCAGCAGTCCACCCCAGGGAGGGGGCCAGGAAAAACTGTTTTTT
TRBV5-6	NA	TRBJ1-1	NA	CASSFKGNTEAFF	TGTGCCAGCAGCTTTAAGGGAAACACTGAAGCTTTCTTT
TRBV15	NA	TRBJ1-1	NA	CATSALDGLNTEAFF	TGTGCCACCAGTGCCCTGGACGGTTTGAACACTGAAGCTTTCTTT
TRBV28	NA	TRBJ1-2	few	CASSFGSYGYTF	TGTGCCAGCAGTTTCGGTAGCTATGGCTACACCTTC
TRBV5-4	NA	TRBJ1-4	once	CASSLSPDATNEKLFF	TGTGCCAGCAGCTTGTCCCCAGATGCAACTAATGAAAAACTGTTTTTT
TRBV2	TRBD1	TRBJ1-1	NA	CASSRTGTNTEAFF	TGTGCCAGCAGTCGGACAGGGACGAACACTGAAGCTTTCTTT
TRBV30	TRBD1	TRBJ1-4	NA	CAWSGDRGKEKLFF	TGTGCCTGGAGTGGGGACAGGGGGAAGGAAAAACTGTTTTTT
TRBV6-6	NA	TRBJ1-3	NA	CASSYPPGSGNTIYF	TGTGCCAGCAGTTACCCCCCAGGGTCTGGAAACACCATATATTTT
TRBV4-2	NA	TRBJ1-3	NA	CASSQVGGGSISGNTIYF	TGTGCCAGCAGCCAAGTAGGAGGCGGCTCAATCTCTGGAAACACCATATATTTT
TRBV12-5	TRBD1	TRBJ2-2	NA	CASGLPTGGGTGELFF	TGTGCTAGTGGTTTGCCTACAGGGGGCGGCACCGGGGAGCTGTTTTTT
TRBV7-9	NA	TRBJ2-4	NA	CASSSTAWVLAKNIQYF	TGTGCCAGCAGCTCGACGGCTTGGGTGTTAGCCAAAAACATTCAGTACTTC
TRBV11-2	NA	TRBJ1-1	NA	CASSSLPGGYTEAFF	TGTGCCAGCAGCTCCCTGCCGGGGGGGTACACTGAAGCTTTCTTT
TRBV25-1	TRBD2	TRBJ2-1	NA	CASSEYISGGAEEQFF	TGTGCCAGCAGTGAATATATTAGCGGGGGGGCCGAAGAGCAGTTCTTC
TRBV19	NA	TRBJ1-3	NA	CASSLAGRRGGNTIYF	TGTGCCAGTAGCCTTGCGGGGAGGCGAGGTGGGAACACCATATATTTT
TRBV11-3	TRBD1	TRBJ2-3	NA	CASSLDMRTGTDTDTQYF	TGTGCCAGCAGCTTAGATATGAGGACAGGGACGGACACAGATACGCAGTATTTT
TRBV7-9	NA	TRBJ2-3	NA	CASSPPLRFRGADTQYF	TGTGCCAGCAGCCCACCACTCCGCTTTAGGGGGGCAGATACGCAGTATTTT
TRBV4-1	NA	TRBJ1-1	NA	CASSQDPSGAVNTEAFF	TGCGCCAGCAGCCAAGACCCCTCAGGGGCGGTGAACACTGAAGCTTTCTTT
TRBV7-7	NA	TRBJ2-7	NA	CASSIGQSYEQYF	TGTGCCAGCAGCATAGGACAGAGCTACGAGCAGTACTTC
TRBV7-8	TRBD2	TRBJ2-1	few	CASSLGLAAHNEQFF	TGTGCCAGCAGCTTAGGGCTAGCGGCCCACAATGAGCAGTTCTTC
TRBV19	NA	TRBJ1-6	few	CASSSGNSPLHF	TGTGCCAGTAGTAGTGGCAATTCACCCCTCCACTTT
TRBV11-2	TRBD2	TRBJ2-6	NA	CASSLEGGSSGANVLTF	TGTGCCAGCAGCTTAGAGGGGGGGTCCTCTGGGGCCAACGTCCTGACTTTC
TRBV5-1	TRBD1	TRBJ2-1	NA	CASSSGTGGFYEQFF	TGCGCCAGCAGCTCGGGGACAGGGGGCTTTTATGAGCAGTTCTTC
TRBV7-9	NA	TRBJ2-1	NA	CASSFFSSYNEQFF	TGTGCCAGCAGCTTTTTTAGCTCCTACAATGAGCAGTTCTTC
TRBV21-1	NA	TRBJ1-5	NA	CASSAPTWWAGVSNQPQHF	TGTGCCAGCAGCGCCCCAACATGGTGGGCAGGGGTTAGCAATCAGCCCCAGCATTTT
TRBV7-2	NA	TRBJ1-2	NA	CASSLALYGGYTF	TGTGCCAGCAGCTTGGCTTTGTATGGGGGCTACACCTTC
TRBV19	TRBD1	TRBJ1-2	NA	CASSRQGENGYTF	TGTGCCAGTAGTAGACAGGGGGAGAATGGCTACACCTTC